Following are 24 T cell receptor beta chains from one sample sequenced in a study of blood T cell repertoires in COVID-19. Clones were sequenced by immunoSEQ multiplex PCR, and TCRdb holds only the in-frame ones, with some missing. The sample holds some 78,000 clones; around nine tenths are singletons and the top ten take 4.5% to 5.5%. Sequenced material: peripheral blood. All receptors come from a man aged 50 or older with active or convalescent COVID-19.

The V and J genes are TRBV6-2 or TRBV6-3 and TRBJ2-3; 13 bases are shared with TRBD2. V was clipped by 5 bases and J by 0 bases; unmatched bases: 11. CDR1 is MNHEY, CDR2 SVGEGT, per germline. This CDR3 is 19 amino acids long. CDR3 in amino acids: CASSTHHGTSGDSTDTQYF. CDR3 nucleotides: TGTGCCAGCAGTACGCACCATGGGACTAGCGGGGATAGCACAGATACGCAGTATTTT.

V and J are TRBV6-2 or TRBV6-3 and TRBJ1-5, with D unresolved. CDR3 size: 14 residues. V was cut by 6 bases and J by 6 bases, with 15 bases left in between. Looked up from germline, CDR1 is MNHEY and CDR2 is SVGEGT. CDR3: CASSAQALGQPQHF. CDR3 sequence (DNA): TGTGCCAGCAGCGCTCAGGCTTTGGGTCAGCCCCAGCATTTT.

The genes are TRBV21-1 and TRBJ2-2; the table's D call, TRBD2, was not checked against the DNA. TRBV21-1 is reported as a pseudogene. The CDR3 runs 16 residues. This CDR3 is CASSKGRQRGTGELFF. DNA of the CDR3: TGTGCCAGCAGCAAAGGGCGACAGCGGGGAACCGGGGAGCTGTTTTTT.

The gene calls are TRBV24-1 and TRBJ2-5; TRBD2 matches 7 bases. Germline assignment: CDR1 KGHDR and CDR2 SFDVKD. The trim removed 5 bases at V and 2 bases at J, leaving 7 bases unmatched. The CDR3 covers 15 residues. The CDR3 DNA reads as TGTGCCACCAGTGGTAAGCGGGGAATGCAAGAGACCCAGTACTTC. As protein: CATSGKRGMQETQYF.

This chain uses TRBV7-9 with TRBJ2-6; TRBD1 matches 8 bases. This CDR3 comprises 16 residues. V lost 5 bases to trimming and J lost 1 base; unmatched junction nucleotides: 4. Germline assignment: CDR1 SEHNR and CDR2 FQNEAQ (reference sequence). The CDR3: CASSHTGGSGANVLTF. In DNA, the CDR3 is TGTGCCAGCAGCCACACAGGGGGGTCTGGGGCCAACGTCCTGACTTTC.

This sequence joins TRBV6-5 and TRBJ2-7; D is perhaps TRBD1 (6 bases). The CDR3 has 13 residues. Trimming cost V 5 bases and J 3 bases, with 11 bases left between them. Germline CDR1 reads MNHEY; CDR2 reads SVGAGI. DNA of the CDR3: TGTGCCAGCAGTACGGACAGCGGCTACGAGCAGTACTTC. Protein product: CASSTDSGYEQYF.

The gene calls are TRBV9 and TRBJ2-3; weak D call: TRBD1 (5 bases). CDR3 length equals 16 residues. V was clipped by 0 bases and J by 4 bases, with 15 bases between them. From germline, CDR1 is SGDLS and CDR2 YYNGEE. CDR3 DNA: TGTGCCAGCAGCGTAGCTCAGGGTGAAAGGGCAGATACGCAGTATTTT. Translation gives CASSVAQGERADTQYF.

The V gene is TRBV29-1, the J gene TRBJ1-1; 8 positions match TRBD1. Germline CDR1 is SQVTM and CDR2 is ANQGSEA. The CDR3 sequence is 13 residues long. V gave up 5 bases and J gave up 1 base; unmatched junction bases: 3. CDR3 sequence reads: CSVRGQGNTEAFF. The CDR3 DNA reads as TGCAGCGTTCGTGGACAGGGGAACACTGAAGCTTTCTTT.

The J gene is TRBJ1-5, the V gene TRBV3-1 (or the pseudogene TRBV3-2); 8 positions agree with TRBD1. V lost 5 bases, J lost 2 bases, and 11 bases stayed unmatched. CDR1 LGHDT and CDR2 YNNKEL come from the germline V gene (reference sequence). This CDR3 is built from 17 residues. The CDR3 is CASSSGQATGGNQPQHF. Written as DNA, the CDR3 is TGTGCCAGCAGCTCGGGACAGGCAACGGGAGGCAATCAGCCCCAGCATTTT.

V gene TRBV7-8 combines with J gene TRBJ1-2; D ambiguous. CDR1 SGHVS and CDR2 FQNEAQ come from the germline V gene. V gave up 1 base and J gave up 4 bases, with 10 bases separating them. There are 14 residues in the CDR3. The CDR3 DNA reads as TGTGCCAGCAGCTTAGTCCCGGAGGTCTATGGCTACACCTTC. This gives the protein CASSLVPEVYGYTF. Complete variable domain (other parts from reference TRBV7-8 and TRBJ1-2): GAGVSQSPRYKVAKRGQDVALRCDPISGHVSLFWYQQALGQGPEFLTYFQNEAQLDKSGLPSDRFFAERPEGSVSTLKIQRTQQEDSAVYLCASSLVPEVYGYTFGSGTRLTVV.

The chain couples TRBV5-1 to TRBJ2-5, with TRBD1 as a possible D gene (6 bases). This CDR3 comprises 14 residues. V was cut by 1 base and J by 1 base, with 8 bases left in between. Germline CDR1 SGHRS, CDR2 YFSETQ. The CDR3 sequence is CASSLTGFQETQYF. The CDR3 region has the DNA TGCGCCAGCAGCTTGACAGGGTTCCAAGAGACCCAGTACTTC.

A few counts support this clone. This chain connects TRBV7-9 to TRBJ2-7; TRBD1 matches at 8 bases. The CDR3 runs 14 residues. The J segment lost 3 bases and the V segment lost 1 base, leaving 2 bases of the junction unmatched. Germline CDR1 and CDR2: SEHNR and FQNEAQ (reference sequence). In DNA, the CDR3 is TGTGCCAGCAGCTTAGGGACAGGGAACTACGAGCAGTACGTC. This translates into CASSLGTGNYEQYV.

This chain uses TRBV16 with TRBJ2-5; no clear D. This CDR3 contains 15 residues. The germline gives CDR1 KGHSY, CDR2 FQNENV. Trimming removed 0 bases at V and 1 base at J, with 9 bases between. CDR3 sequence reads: CASSQSTPSQETQYF. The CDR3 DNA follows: TGTGCCAGCAGCCAATCAACACCCAGCCAAGAGACCCAGTACTTC.

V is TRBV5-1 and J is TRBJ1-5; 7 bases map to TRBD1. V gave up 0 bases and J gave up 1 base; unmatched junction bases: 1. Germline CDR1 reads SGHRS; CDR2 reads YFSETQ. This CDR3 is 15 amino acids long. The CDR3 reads CASSLEGQSNQPQHF. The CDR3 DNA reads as TGCGCCAGCAGCTTGGAGGGACAGAGCAATCAGCCCCAGCATTTT.

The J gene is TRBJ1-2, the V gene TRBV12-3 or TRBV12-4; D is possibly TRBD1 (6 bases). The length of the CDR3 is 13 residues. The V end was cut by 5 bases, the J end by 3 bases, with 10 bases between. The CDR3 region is CASSVNRDYGYTF. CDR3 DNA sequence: TGTGCCAGCAGTGTGAACAGGGACTATGGCTACACCTTC.

The CDR3 spells CSASLAGGSYNEQFF. The CDR3, as DNA: TGCAGTGCTAGTCTGGCGGGCGGCTCCTACAATGAGCAGTTCTTC. The chain couples TRBV20-1 to TRBJ2-1; possible D gene TRBD2, 5 bases. The V end lost 3 bases, the J end lost 0 bases, and 12 bases lay between the germline ends. The CDR3 is 15 amino acids. From germline, CDR1 is DFQATT and CDR2 SNEGSKA (reference sequence).

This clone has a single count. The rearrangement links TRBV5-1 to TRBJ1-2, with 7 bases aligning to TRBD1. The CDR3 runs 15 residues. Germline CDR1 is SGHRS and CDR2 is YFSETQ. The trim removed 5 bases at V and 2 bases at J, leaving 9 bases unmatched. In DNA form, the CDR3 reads TGCGCCAGCAGACCCAAGGAGGGGGCAAACTATGGCTACACCTTC. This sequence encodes CASRPKEGANYGYTF.

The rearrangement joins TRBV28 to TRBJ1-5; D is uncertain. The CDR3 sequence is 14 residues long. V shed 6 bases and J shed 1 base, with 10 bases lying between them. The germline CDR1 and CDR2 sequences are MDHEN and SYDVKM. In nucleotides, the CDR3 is TGTGCCAGCAGACCCCGGGAGAGCAATCAGCCCCAGCATTTT. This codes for CASRPRESNQPQHF.

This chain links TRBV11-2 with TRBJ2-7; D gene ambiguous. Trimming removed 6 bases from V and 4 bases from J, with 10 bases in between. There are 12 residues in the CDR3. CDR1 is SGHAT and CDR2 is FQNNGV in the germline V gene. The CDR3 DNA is TGTGCCAGCAGTATGTCCCGGTACGAGCAGTACTTC. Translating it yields CASSMSRYEQYF.

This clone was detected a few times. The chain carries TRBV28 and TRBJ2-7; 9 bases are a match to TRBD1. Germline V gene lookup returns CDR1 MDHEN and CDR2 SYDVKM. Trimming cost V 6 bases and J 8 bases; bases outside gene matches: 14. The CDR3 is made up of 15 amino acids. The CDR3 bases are TGTGCCAGCAGCAGCCGGGACAGGGCTCCCCGCCAGCAGTACGTC. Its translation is CASSSRDRAPRQQYV.

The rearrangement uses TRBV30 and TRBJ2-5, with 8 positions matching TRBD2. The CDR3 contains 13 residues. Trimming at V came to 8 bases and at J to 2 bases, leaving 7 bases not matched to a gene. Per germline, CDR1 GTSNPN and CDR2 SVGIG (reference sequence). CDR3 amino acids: CALSRGEQETQYF. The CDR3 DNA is TGTGCCCTCTCGCGGGGGGAGCAAGAGACCCAGTACTTC.

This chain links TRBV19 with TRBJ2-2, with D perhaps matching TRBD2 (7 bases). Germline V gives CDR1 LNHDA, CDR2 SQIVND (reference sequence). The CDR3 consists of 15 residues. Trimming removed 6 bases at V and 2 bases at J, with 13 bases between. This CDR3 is CASRGGGLNTGELFF. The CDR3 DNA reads TGTGCCAGTAGGGGCGGGGGCTTAAACACCGGGGAGCTGTTTTTT.

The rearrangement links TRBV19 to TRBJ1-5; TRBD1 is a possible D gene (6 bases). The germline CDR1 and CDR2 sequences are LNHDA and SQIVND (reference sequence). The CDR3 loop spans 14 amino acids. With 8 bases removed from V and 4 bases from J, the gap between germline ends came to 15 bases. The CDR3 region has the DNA TGTGCCAGTTTGCCCGGACAGCAAAATCAGCCCCAGCATTTT. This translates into CASLPGQQNQPQHF. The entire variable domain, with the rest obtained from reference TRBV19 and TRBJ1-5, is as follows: DGGITQSPKYLFRKEGQNVTLSCEQNLNHDAMYWYRQDPGQGLRLIYYSQIVNDFQKGDIAEGYSVSREKKESFPLTVTSAQKNPTAFYLCASLPGQQNQPQHFGDGTRLSIL.

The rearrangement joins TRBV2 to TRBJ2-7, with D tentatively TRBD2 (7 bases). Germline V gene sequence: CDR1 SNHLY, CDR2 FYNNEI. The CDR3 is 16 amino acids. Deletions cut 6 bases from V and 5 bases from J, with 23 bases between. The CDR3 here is CASSVEVGGASNEQYF. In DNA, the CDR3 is TGTGCCAGCAGCGTAGAAGTTGGGGGGGCATCGAACGAGCAGTACTTC.